This T cell receptor beta chain was found in a study of T-cell memory formation after mild COVID-19. Regarding the study as a whole: Some clones that responded turned up in pre-infection memory, which suggests that cross-reactive memory joined in. Shrinking CD4+ clones resided mostly in CM and EM, and CD8+ ones in EMRA.

TCRdb analysed the 5' RACE reads with MiXCR anew, one entry per CDR3 protein. The data hold about 540,000 distinct CDR3 sequences, with roughly 20% observed a single time. The V gene's germline CDR1 is SGDLS and CDR2 YYNGEE. V shed 4 bases and J shed 0 bases, with 13 bases lying between them. The CDR3 loop spans 15 amino acids. About this clonotype: The antigen remains unidentified.

The rearrangement joins TRBV9 to TRBJ1-2; D is ambiguous. The clonotype was recovered from an adult woman who had mild COVID-19 (a few samples of this study predate the infection). Cell type and time point are not known. The specimen was PBMCs or a T cell subset sorted from them (not recorded which). CDR3 nucleotide sequence: TGTGCCAGCAGCTCAGCCCTCGTACCTAACTATGGCTACACCTTC. Translated: CASSSALVPNYGYTF.